The 5 T cell receptor beta chains below were found in one sample sequenced in a study of CD8 T cells in ankylosing spondylitis. One entry per CDR3 protein, called by TCRdb with MiXCR from the 5' RACE reads. The sample contains 90,000 to 100,000 distinct CDR3 sequences, roughly 8.3% of which appear only once. Sequencing was performed on blood, either unsorted or a sorted T cell fraction (not recorded which). The receptors come from a male donor with ankylosing spondylitis or in good health (not recorded which).

J is TRBJ1-2 and V is TRBV7-2; 7 bases are a match to TRBD1. Trimming at V came to 6 bases and at J to 3 bases, leaving 7 bases not matched to a gene. Germline V gene sequence: CDR1 SGHTA, CDR2 FQGNSA. There are 14 residues in the CDR3. CDR3 sequence (DNA): TGTGCCAGCAGAAGGACAGGTCTGGACTATGGCTACACCTTC. It yields the protein CASRRTGLDYGYTF.

This clonotype was seen repeatedly, ten times or more. The rearrangement uses TRBV7-2 and TRBJ1-2; D possibly corresponds to TRBD1 (5 bases). Trimming took off 0 bases at V and 6 bases at J, with 8 bases between the two ends. Germline-derived CDR1 and CDR2 are SGHTA and FQGNSA. The CDR3 spans 13 residues. CDR3 sequence: CASSLATADGYTF. CDR3 nucleotides: TGTGCCAGCAGCTTAGCGACAGCTGATGGCTACACCTTC.

A single count supports this clonotype. This sequence joins TRBV7-2 and TRBJ1-2; 7 bases fit TRBD1. With 2 bases clipped from V and 14 bases from J, the junction kept 14 bases outside the gene matches. Germline V lookup: CDR1 SGHTA, CDR2 FQGNSA. The CDR3 length is 14 residues. The CDR3 loop reads CASSLSRDSFPETF. The DNA of the CDR3 is TGTGCCAGCAGCTTATCCCGGGACAGTTTTCCGGAGACCTTC. Variable domain in full (rest from reference TRBV7-2 and TRBJ1-2): GAGVSQSPSNKVTEKGKDVELRCDPISGHTALYWYRQSLGQGLEFLIYFQGNSAPDKSGLPSDRFSAERTGGSVSTLTIQRTQQEDSAVYLCASSLSRDSFPETFGSGTRLTVV.

This clonotype was seen repeatedly, ten times or more. The chain joins TRBV28 to TRBJ1-1; D may be TRBD1 (5 bases). Germline-derived CDR1 and CDR2 are MDHEN and SYDVKM. V lost 5 bases and J 5 bases, leaving 15 bases between the germline ends. This CDR3 spans 14 amino acids. CDR3 residues: CASSLLTDGTEAFF. The CDR3 DNA reads as TGTGCCAGCAGTCTTCTGACAGATGGGACTGAAGCTTTCTTT.

V is TRBV7-3 and J is TRBJ2-2; a weak D match, TRBD1 (6 bases). This CDR3 comprises 14 residues. From germline, CDR1 is SGHTA and CDR2 FQGTGA. CDR3 coding DNA: TGTGCGCCTGACGGACAGTCGAACACCGGGGAGCTGTTTTTT. Protein product: CAPDGQSNTGELFF.